One sample yielded the 18 T cell receptor beta chains listed below, sequenced in a study of graft-versus-host responses after intestinal transplantation. Their cognate antigens are unknown. Measured with immunoSEQ multiplex PCR; TCRdb has only the in-frame clones, and not every one. The sample yields more than 95,000 clones, less than 90% seen once. This specimen consisted of unstimulated CD4+ T cells sorted from spleen or lymph node cells, obtained before intestinal transplant. These receptor sequences come from a human donor who received an intestinal transplant.

This clone was picked up a small number of times. The chain links TRBV10-3 to TRBJ2-6, with D possibly called TRBD1 or TRBD2 (6 bases each). The CDR3 is made up of 17 amino acids. The V end was cut by 4 bases, the J end by 3 bases, with 16 bases between. Germline lookup yields CDR1 ENHRY and CDR2 SYGVKD. The chain's CDR3 is CAISGLGGAGGANVLTF. In DNA form, the CDR3 reads TGTGCCATCAGTGGTTTGGGGGGCGCAGGTGGGGCCAACGTCCTGACTTTC.

The genes are TRBV5-1 and TRBJ2-5; the match to TRBD1 covers 7 bases. The CDR3 is 14 residues long. Trimming cost V 4 bases and J 5 bases; bases outside gene matches: 8. Per the germline V gene, CDR1 is SGHRS and CDR2 is YFSETQ. This CDR3 reads CASSPEGGGETQYF. CDR3 bases: TGCGCCAGCAGCCCGGAAGGGGGCGGGGAGACCCAGTACTTC.

In this sample, this clone turned up once. The chain links TRBV19 to TRBJ2-5, with D maybe TRBD2 (6 bases). The CDR3 runs 11 residues. CDR1 LNHDA and CDR2 SQIVND come from the germline V gene (reference sequence). The V and J ends lost 7 bases and 5 bases respectively, with 8 bases between them. The CDR3 nucleotides are TGTGCCAGTACAGGAGGGGAGACCCAGTACTTC. Protein product: CASTGGETQYF.

The chain has TRBV27 and TRBJ2-5, with unresolved D. The length of the CDR3 is 14 residues. Germline CDR1 reads MNHEY; CDR2 reads SMNVEV (reference sequence). V was shortened by 8 bases and J by 5 bases, with 18 bases between the two germline ends. The CDR3 protein is CASGSADLTETQYF. The CDR3 DNA reads as TGTGCCAGCGGGTCTGCAGATTTAACGGAGACCCAGTACTTC.

The chain has TRBV6-6 and TRBJ2-1; TRBD1 matches 12 bases. With V trimmed by 5 bases and J by 9 bases, 5 bases remained unmatched. The CDR3 has 14 residues. CDR1 MNHNY and CDR2 SVGAGI come from the germline V gene (reference sequence). The CDR3 DNA reads TGTGCCAGCAGTGTCCGGGACAGGGGGCCTGAGCAGTTCTTC. It yields the protein CASSVRDRGPEQFF.

This clone was seen only a few times. This chain links TRBV5-1 with TRBJ2-3; D unresolved. Germline CDR1 SGHRS, CDR2 YFSETQ. The ends were cut back, 3 bases at V and 0 bases at J, with 8 bases in the middle. This CDR3 is built from 14 residues. CDR3 bases: TGCGCCAGCAGCTGGGCTACTAGCACAGATACGCAGTATTTT. Residues: CASSWATSTDTQYF.

This clone was seen just once. The chain is built from TRBV7-9 and TRBJ2-5, with 9 bases matching TRBD1. CDR1 and CDR2 from the germline V gene are SEHNR and FQNEAQ (reference sequence). V gave up 5 bases and J gave up 2 bases; unmatched junction bases: 6. The CDR3 sequence is 15 residues long. This chain's CDR3 is CASSVQGARQETQYF. In DNA form, the CDR3 reads TGTGCCAGCAGCGTACAGGGGGCGAGGCAAGAGACCCAGTACTTC. The full variable domain, in which reference TRBV7-9 and TRBJ2-5 provide the parts outside the CDR3, is DTGVSQNPRHKITKRGQNVTFRCDPISEHNRLYWYRQTLGQGPEFLTYFQNEAQLEKSRLLSDRFSAERPKGSFSTLEIQRTEQGDSAMYLCASSVQGARQETQYFGPGTRLLVL.

The gene calls are TRBV7-9 and TRBJ2-1; no definite D call. Germline V gives CDR1 SEHNR, CDR2 FQNEAQ (reference sequence). The CDR3 spans 16 residues. The V and J ends lost 0 bases and 2 bases respectively, with 11 bases between them. The CDR3 sequence is CASSLAGSLPYNEQFF. In nucleotides, the CDR3 is TGTGCCAGCAGCTTAGCTGGATCCTTACCCTACAATGAGCAGTTCTTC.

The chain combines TRBV7-3 with TRBJ2-5; D gene uncertain. Trimming shortened V by 1 base and J by 2 bases, and 8 bases separated the two germline ends. CDR3 length: 14 amino acids. Germline CDR1 SGHTA, CDR2 FQGTGA. CDR3: CASSLNSDQETQYF. CDR3 coding DNA: TGTGCCAGCAGCTTAAATTCAGATCAAGAGACCCAGTACTTC.

The genes are TRBV18 and TRBJ2-7, with 8 nucleotides matching TRBD1. Trimming cost V 1 base and J 2 bases; bases outside gene matches: 10. This CDR3 is 17 amino acids long. CDR1 is KGHSH, CDR2 LQKENI, per germline. CDR3 nucleotides: TGTGCCAGCTCACCACGAGCTGGTGGACAGGGCCCCTACGAGCAGTACTTC. It translates to CASSPRAGGQGPYEQYF. The full variable domain, rest sourced from reference TRBV18 and TRBJ2-7, is NAGVMQNPRHLVRRRGQEARLRCSPMKGHSHVYWYRQLPEEGLKFMVYLQKENIIDESGMPKERFSAEFPKEGPSILRIQQVVRGDSAAYFCASSPRAGGQGPYEQYFGPGTRLTVT.

This rearrangement joins TRBV25-1 to TRBJ1-6; TRBD1 agrees at 9 bases. The germline CDR1 and CDR2 sequences are MGHDK and SYGVNS. V dropped 8 bases and J dropped 6; count of bases not matched to a gene: 5. This CDR3 is built from 14 residues. CDR3 bases: TGTGCCAGCGGCGCGGGACAGGGTAATTCACCCCTCCACTTT. Protein: CASGAGQGNSPLHF.

The V call is TRBV19, the J call TRBJ2-7; possibly TRBD1 or TRBD2 for D (7 bases each). V lost 6 bases to trimming and J lost 4 bases, with 13 bases between them. The V gene's germline CDR1 is LNHDA and CDR2 SQIVND (reference sequence). The CDR3 spans 13 residues. The CDR3 region is CASRRRGGYEQYF. In DNA, the CDR3 is TGTGCCAGTAGGCGCAGGGGGGGATACGAGCAGTACTTC.

The chain recombines TRBV7-2 with TRBJ2-2, with D possibly TRBD1 on 5 matching bases. Germline V gives CDR1 SGHTA, CDR2 FQGNSA. Between the trimmed V and J ends, which lost 1 base and 0 bases, there was a span of 6 bases. The CDR3 consists of 15 residues. The CDR3 here is CASSLVGPNTGELFF. The CDR3, as DNA: TGTGCCAGCAGCTTAGTGGGGCCGAACACCGGGGAGCTGTTTTTT.

This rearrangement joins TRBV6-5 to TRBJ1-5; tentative D call: TRBD1 (6 bases). The V end lost 2 bases, the J end lost 2 bases, and 13 bases lay between the germline ends. Germline loops: CDR1 MNHEY, CDR2 SVGAGI. CDR3 length equals 16 residues. The CDR3 DNA is TGTGCCAGCAGTTACAGTGGATCAGGGGGCAATCAGCCCCAGCATTTT. Protein product: CASSYSGSGGNQPQHF.

The chain is built from TRBV5-1 and TRBJ1-1; D call uncertain. The V gene lost 0 bases and the J gene lost 3 bases, with 9 bases spanning the gap. The CDR3 is 14 amino acids. In germline, CDR1 is SGHRS, CDR2 YFSETQ. CDR3 bases: TGCGCCAGCAGCTTGGGCACAAGGGACACTGAAGCTTTCTTT. Amino acid sequence: CASSLGTRDTEAFF.

The V and J genes are TRBV18 and TRBJ1-1; the D is unclear. The CDR3 runs to 15 residues. Trimming removed 0 bases from V and 5 bases from J, with 13 bases in between. Germline V gene lookup returns CDR1 KGHSH and CDR2 LQKENI. The CDR3 sequence is CASSPPGREGTEAFF. CDR3 nucleotide sequence: TGTGCCAGCTCACCACCGGGGAGGGAAGGAACTGAAGCTTTCTTT.

This clone has a single count. This sequence joins TRBV15 and TRBJ2-7; D is unclear. Germline CDR1 reads LNHNV; CDR2 reads YYDKDF (reference sequence). V was trimmed by 1 base and J by 0 bases, leaving 13 bases between them. The length of the CDR3 is 16 residues. In nucleotides, the CDR3 is TGTGCCACCAGCAGAGGTTTTCAGGCCAGCTCCTACGAGCAGTACTTC. The encoded protein is CATSRGFQASSYEQYF.

V gene TRBV2 combines with J gene TRBJ2-3; TRBD2 aligns across 7 bases. The CDR3 has 14 residues. The germline V gene encodes CDR1 SNHLY and CDR2 FYNNEI. The ends lost 9 bases at V and 0 bases at J; junction bases unmatched: 6. CDR3: CARASGSSTDTQYF. Here the CDR3 DNA reads TGTGCCAGGGCTAGCGGTTCTAGCACAGATACGCAGTATTTT.